This TCR beta chain comes out of a study of Ad26.COV2.S vaccination and SARS-CoV-2 variants. Study information: Donor was in the COV1001 Ad26.COV2.S trial arm.

Libraries were prepared by immunoSEQ multiplex PCR; TCRdb keeps only in-frame clonotypes and omits some of them. This table has roughly 380,000 clones, about 88% appearing once. Treatment indicated: roughly 19 received Ad26.COV2.S at low or high dose, single or two shots; about five received placebo; per-sample allocation not given. Samples came from day 63 after the first vaccine or placebo injection. It was Wuhan-strain SARS-CoV-2 spike that the Ad26 vaccine vector expressed. The V gene lost 4 bases and the J gene lost 7 bases, with 10 bases spanning the gap. The CDR3 has 12 residues. CDR1 is SGHAT and CDR2 is FQNNGV in the germline V gene.

The sequence derives from a person aged 18-65 years who received the Ad26.COV2.S COVID-19 vaccine or a placebo. The chain employs TRBV11-2 and TRBJ1-1, with D possibly being TRBD1 (6 bases). Specimen: peripheral blood, collected in a trial of Ad26.COV2.S vaccine versus placebo. In DNA, the CDR3 is TGTGCCAGCAGCTATACAGGGAGTGAAGCTTTCTTT. Translated: CASSYTGSEAFF.